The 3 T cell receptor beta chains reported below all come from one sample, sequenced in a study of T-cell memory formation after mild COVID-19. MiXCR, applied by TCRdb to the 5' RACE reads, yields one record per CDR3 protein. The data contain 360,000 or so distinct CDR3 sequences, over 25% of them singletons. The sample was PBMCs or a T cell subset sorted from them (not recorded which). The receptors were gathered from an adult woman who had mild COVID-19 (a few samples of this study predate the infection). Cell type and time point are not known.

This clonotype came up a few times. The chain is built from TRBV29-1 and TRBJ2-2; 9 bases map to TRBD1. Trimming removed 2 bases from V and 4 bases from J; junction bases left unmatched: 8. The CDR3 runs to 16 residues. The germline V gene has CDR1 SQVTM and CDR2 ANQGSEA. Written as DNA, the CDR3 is TGCAGCGTTGAATCTGGTGGGACAGGGCCCACCGGGGAGCTGTTTTTT. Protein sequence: CSVESGGTGPTGELFF.

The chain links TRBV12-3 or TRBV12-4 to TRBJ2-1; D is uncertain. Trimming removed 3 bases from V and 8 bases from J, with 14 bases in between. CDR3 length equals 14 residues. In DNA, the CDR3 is TGTGCCAGCAGTTTTAAGGGCGCGGCGGATGAGCAGTTCTTC. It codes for CASSFKGAADEQFF.

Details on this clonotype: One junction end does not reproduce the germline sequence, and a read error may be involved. The CDR3 region is CASSLGSAGELFF. CDR3 nucleotide sequence: TGTGCTAGCAGCTTAGGGTCCGCCGGGGAGCTGTTTTTT. The chain combines TRBV7-7 with TRBJ2-2, with D unclear. Germline lookup yields CDR1 SSHAT and CDR2 FNYEAQ (reference sequence). There are 13 residues in the CDR3.